The 2 T cell receptor beta chains presented below share a single source sample, sequenced in a study of beta chain features in type 1 diabetes. The isolated RNA, all of it, was reverse transcribed, so expressed TCRB transcripts were what got sequenced. Profiling relied on immunoSEQ multiplex PCR, and the TCRdb table lists in-frame clones only, not all of them. Among hundreds of thousands of clones listed, approximately 28% were seen once. Sequenced sample: naive CD4+ T cells from blood. The receptors originated from a man between 18 and 35 years old in good health.

In its sample, this clone was seen a few times. This chain links TRBV29-1 with TRBJ2-1, with D hard to call. The germline CDR1 and CDR2 sequences are SQVTM and ANQGSEA. The V and J ends lost 2 bases and 0 bases respectively, with 8 bases between them. The CDR3 is 14 amino acids. The DNA for the CDR3 is TGCAGCGTTGAAAACGGATACTCCTACAATGAGCAGTTCTTC. It translates to CSVENGYSYNEQFF.

The chain has TRBV30 and TRBJ1-2, with 8 bases identical to TRBD1. The CDR3 totals 13 residues. V was clipped by 5 bases and J by 6 bases; unmatched bases: 8. The germline gives CDR1 GTSNPN, CDR2 SVGIG (reference sequence). CDR3 sequence (DNA): TGTGCCTGGGACAGGGGACCATGGGATGGCTACACCTTC. Amino acids: CAWDRGPWDGYTF.